These 7 T cell receptor beta chains were sequenced from one sample in a study of cytomegalovirus exposure and HLA in healthy donors. PCR was performed using 60 Vbeta and 13 Jbeta primers. TCRdb's copy holds only in-frame clones and misses some; the assay was immunoSEQ multiplex PCR. The sample yields some 200,000 clones, roughly a tenth seen once. Sequenced material: PBMCs. The receptors shown here come from a woman aged 25 to 45 in good health and CMV-seropositive.

Comments on this clone: The same CDR3 can be traced to other DNA sequences in this sample. V usage is TRBV6-6 and J usage is TRBJ2-3; 7 bases line up with TRBD2. The CDR3 covers 13 residues. Germline assignment: CDR1 MNHNY and CDR2 SVGAGI (reference sequence). V was clipped by 6 bases and J by 10 bases; unmatched bases: 10. The CDR3 sequence: CASSPPASGPQYF. As DNA, the CDR3 is TGTGCCAGCAGCCCACCTGCTAGCGGCCCGCAGTATTTT.

CDR3 bases: TGCGCCAGCAGCTTGGGCAGGGGAGAAGGCTACACCTTC. The encoded protein is CASSLGRGEGYTF. The J gene is TRBJ1-2, the V gene TRBV5-1, with D maybe TRBD1 (6 bases). Germline V gene lookup returns CDR1 SGHRS and CDR2 YFSETQ. This CDR3 spans 13 amino acids. V lost 0 bases, J lost 8 bases, and 11 bases lay in between.

This clone was counted a few times. V is TRBV7-9 and J is TRBJ1-2, with D possibly being TRBD1 (5 bases). Per germline, CDR1 SEHNR and CDR2 FQNEAQ (reference sequence). The CDR3 sequence is 14 residues long. Trimming shortened V by 3 bases and J by 4 bases, and 12 bases separated the two germline ends. The CDR3 nucleotides read TGTGCCAGCAGCTTCAGCCAGGGCGTCTATGGCTACACCTTC. It specifies CASSFSQGVYGYTF.

This rearrangement joins TRBV14 to TRBJ2-1; 9 bases are a match to TRBD1. In germline, CDR1 is SGHDN, CDR2 FVKESK. The V segment lost 6 bases and the J segment 4 bases; nucleotides outside the gene matches: 7. The length of the CDR3 is 15 residues. CDR3 region: CASSSQGAIYNEQFF. In DNA, the CDR3 is TGTGCCAGCAGTTCACAGGGGGCAATTTACAATGAGCAGTTCTTC.

In this sample, this clone turned up a few times. In DNA form, the CDR3 reads TGTGCCAGCAGCGTAGCAGGGAGCGGGAGGTCCCATGAGCAGTTCTTC. Amino acid sequence: CASSVAGSGRSHEQFF. The chain carries TRBV9 and TRBJ2-1, with 9 bases that match TRBD2. The V gene end was trimmed by 0 bases and the J gene end by 8 bases; junction bases not matched to a gene: 9. The CDR3 is made up of 16 amino acids. Looked up from germline, CDR1 is SGDLS and CDR2 is YYNGEE.

Only a few counts were recorded for this clone. This chain connects TRBV27 to TRBJ2-1; the match to TRBD2 covers 13 bases. The V segment lost 0 bases and the J segment 5 bases; nucleotides outside the gene matches: 4. CDR1 is MNHEY, CDR2 SMNVEV, per germline (reference sequence). CDR3 size: 17 residues. CDR3 region: CASSLSPGLAGDNEQFF. The CDR3 DNA reads TGTGCCAGCAGTTTATCCCCCGGACTAGCGGGAGACAATGAGCAGTTCTTC.

The gene calls are TRBV6-5 and TRBJ1-6, with D unclear. The CDR3 extends over 14 amino acids. The V gene's germline CDR1 is MNHEY and CDR2 SVGAGI. The V end lost 6 bases, the J end lost 10 bases, and 16 bases lay between the germline ends. For the CDR3, the DNA is TGTGCCAGCAGGGTAGACGGCGGGGTCTCACCCCTCCACTTT. It encodes CASRVDGGVSPLHF.